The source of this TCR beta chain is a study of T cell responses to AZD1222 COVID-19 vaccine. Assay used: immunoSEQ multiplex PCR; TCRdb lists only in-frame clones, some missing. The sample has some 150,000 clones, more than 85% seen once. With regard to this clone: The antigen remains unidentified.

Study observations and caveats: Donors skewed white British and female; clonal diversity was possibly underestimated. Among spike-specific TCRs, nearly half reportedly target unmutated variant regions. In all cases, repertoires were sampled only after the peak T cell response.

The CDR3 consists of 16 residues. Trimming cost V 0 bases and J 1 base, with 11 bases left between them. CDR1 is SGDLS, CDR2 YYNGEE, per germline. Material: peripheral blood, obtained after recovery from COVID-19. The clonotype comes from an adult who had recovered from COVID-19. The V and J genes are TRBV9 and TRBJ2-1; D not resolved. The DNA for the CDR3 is TGTGCCAGCAGCGTAGGGGTGGGTAAGTCCTACAATGAGCAGTTCTTC. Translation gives CASSVGVGKSYNEQFF.